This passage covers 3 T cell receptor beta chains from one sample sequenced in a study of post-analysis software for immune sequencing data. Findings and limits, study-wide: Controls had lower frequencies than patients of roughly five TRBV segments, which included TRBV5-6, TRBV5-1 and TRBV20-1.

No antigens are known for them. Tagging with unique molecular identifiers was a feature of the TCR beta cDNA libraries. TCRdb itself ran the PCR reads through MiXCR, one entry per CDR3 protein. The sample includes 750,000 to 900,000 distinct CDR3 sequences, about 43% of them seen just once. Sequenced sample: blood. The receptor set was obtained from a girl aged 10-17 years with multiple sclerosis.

The CDR3 loop reads CASSPIGRPNYNEQFF. DNA for the CDR3: TGTGCCAGCAGCCCAATTGGCAGACCCAACTACAATGAGCAGTTCTTC. The chain recombines TRBV7-9 with TRBJ2-1; no definite D call. The CDR3 is made up of 16 amino acids. The V gene's germline CDR1 is SEHNR and CDR2 FQNEAQ (reference sequence). Trimming took 5 bases from V and 3 from J, leaving 17 bases between them. Full variable domain (remainder filled in from reference TRBV7-9 and TRBJ2-1): DTGVSQNPRHKITKRGQNVTFRCDPISEHNRLYWYRQTLGQGPEFLTYFQNEAQLEKSRLLSDRFSAERPKGSFSTLEIQRTEQGDSAMYLCASSPIGRPNYNEQFFGPGTRLTVL.

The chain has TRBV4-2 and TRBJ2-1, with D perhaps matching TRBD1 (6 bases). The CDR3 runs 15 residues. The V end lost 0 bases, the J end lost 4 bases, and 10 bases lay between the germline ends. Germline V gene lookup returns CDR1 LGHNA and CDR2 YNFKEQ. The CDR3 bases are TGTGCCAGCAGCCAAGAGGACAGTCGGTACAATGAGCAGTTCTTC. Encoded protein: CASSQEDSRYNEQFF.

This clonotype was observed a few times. The CDR3 loop reads CASGREGRTDTQYF. CDR3 sequence (DNA): TGCGCCAGCGGAAGGGAGGGCAGGACAGATACGCAGTATTTT. This chain connects TRBV5-1 to TRBJ2-3; TRBD2 matches 7 bases. CDR1 and CDR2 from the germline V gene are SGHRS and YFSETQ. Trimming took 7 bases from V and 3 from J; bases not matched to a gene: 8. The length of the CDR3 is 14 residues.